These T cell receptor beta chains were read from a single sample in a study of T cell responses to AZD1222 COVID-19 vaccine. Libraries were prepared by immunoSEQ multiplex PCR; TCRdb keeps only in-frame clonotypes and omits some of them. The repertoire includes tens of thousands of clones, about 90% of them detected once, and approximately 1.5% sits in the top ten. The source material was peripheral blood, sampled on day 0 of AZD1222 vaccination. These receptors were obtained from an adult in good health. The CDR3 runs from the conserved cysteine through the conserved F or W. Each record gives: clone size, CDR3 length, V gene, CDR3 protein. Clone size, where shown, is once, few, many, or a class for clones that have expanded.

clone size: -; CDR3 length: 15; V gene: TRBV19; CDR3 protein: CASSRRGVSNQPQHF
clone size: -; CDR3 length: 15; V gene: TRBV11-2; CDR3 protein: CASSLGGAPHNEQFF
clone size: -; CDR3 length: 11; V gene: TRBV29-1; CDR3 protein: CSVGGNYGYTF
clone size: -; CDR3 length: 11; V gene: TRBV6-6; CDR3 protein: CASSLVGGYTF
clone size: -; CDR3 length: 14; V gene: TRBV30; CDR3 protein: CAYRLAGYYNEQFF
clone size: -; CDR3 length: 14; V gene: TRBV6-5; CDR3 protein: CASGLRQSNQPQHF
clone size: -; CDR3 length: 16; V gene: TRBV19; CDR3 protein: CASWKGQGAPNTEAFF
clone size: few; CDR3 length: 13; V gene: TRBV5-4; CDR3 protein: CASSLAGANGYTF
clone size: -; CDR3 length: 15; V gene: TRBV2; CDR3 protein: CASTRQSSNTGELFF
clone size: -; CDR3 length: 17; V gene: TRBV7-2; CDR3 protein: CASSHRPGLPRAGELFF
clone size: -; CDR3 length: 15; V gene: TRBV6-5; CDR3 protein: CASSPSTGKFREQYF
clone size: -; CDR3 length: 12; V gene: TRBV30; CDR3 protein: CAWGGGYEKLFF
clone size: -; CDR3 length: 15; V gene: TRBV7-9; CDR3 protein: CASQTSGINTGELFF
clone size: -; CDR3 length: 11; V gene: TRBV29-1; CDR3 protein: CSVDSGEKLFF
clone size: -; CDR3 length: 12; V gene: TRBV6-5; CDR3 protein: CASRKGQGVKTF
clone size: once; CDR3 length: 14; V gene: TRBV30; CDR3 protein: CAWSHEGRTDTQYF
clone size: once; CDR3 length: 17; V gene: TRBV3-1/TRBV3-2; CDR3 protein: CASSHLLRGSSPGELFF
clone size: -; CDR3 length: 16; V gene: TRBV19; CDR3 protein: CASSIDTGQGARGYTF
clone size: -; CDR3 length: 13; V gene: TRBV19; CDR3 protein: CASSPRTNQPQHF
clone size: -; CDR3 length: 15; V gene: TRBV7-3; CDR3 protein: CASSPKRTRGETQYF
clone size: once; CDR3 length: 19; V gene: TRBV21-1; CDR3 protein: CASSNGLAGGGSTSYEQYF
clone size: -; CDR3 length: 13; V gene: TRBV11-2; CDR3 protein: CASSKGPQETQYF
clone size: -; CDR3 length: 13; V gene: TRBV12-3/TRBV12-4; CDR3 protein: CASSSATSYEQYF
clone size: -; CDR3 length: 12; V gene: TRBV5-1; CDR3 protein: CASSLTSYEQYF
clone size: once; CDR3 length: 17; V gene: TRBV19; CDR3 protein: CASSMILRGTYNSPLHF
clone size: -; CDR3 length: 15; V gene: TRBV3-1/TRBV3-2; CDR3 protein: CASSPSGREYNEQFF
clone size: few; CDR3 length: 14; V gene: TRBV10-3; CDR3 protein: CAIMSSGTTDTQYF
clone size: -; CDR3 length: 13; V gene: TRBV9; CDR3 protein: CASSVAPAYEQYF
clone size: -; CDR3 length: 12; V gene: TRBV2; CDR3 protein: CASKGLQETQYF
clone size: few; CDR3 length: 16; V gene: TRBV3-1/TRBV3-2; CDR3 protein: CASSQARGWDNYGYTF
clone size: -; CDR3 length: 16; V gene: TRBV7-2; CDR3 protein: CASRFGTSGTTDTQYF
clone size: -; CDR3 length: 15; V gene: TRBV15; CDR3 protein: CATSEAGTGDTEAFF
clone size: -; CDR3 length: 16; V gene: TRBV9; CDR3 protein: CASSVGTLAGQETQYF
clone size: -; CDR3 length: 14; V gene: TRBV10-1; CDR3 protein: CASSESIWGVEQYF
clone size: once; CDR3 length: 16; V gene: TRBV11-1; CDR3 protein: CASSLVGLAAYNEQFF
clone size: -; CDR3 length: 17; V gene: TRBV7-9; CDR3 protein: CASSFMVEGAGNQPQHF
clone size: -; CDR3 length: 13; V gene: TRBV3-1/TRBV3-2; CDR3 protein: CASSRRTDDGYTF
clone size: -; CDR3 length: 16; V gene: TRBV15; CDR3 protein: CATSPRGTLMNTEAFF
clone size: -; CDR3 length: 14; V gene: TRBV30; CDR3 protein: CAWSLARNTGELFF
clone size: -; CDR3 length: 14; V gene: TRBV7-3; CDR3 protein: CASSDGPMNTEAFF
clone size: -; CDR3 length: 13; V gene: TRBV28; CDR3 protein: CASRPTLGEKLFF
clone size: -; CDR3 length: 12; V gene: TRBV6-2/TRBV6-3; CDR3 protein: CASSTGATEAFF
clone size: -; CDR3 length: 16; V gene: TRBV5-1; CDR3 protein: CASTQTSGIGVNEQFF
clone size: -; CDR3 length: 11; V gene: TRBV28; CDR3 protein: CASSLREGYTF
clone size: few; CDR3 length: 15; V gene: TRBV5-4; CDR3 protein: CASSLGGRQGVGYTF
clone size: -; CDR3 length: 15; V gene: TRBV25-1; CDR3 protein: CASNPGTGVGTEAFF
clone size: -; CDR3 length: 12; V gene: TRBV12-3/TRBV12-4; CDR3 protein: CASGRVTYEQYF
clone size: -; CDR3 length: 16; V gene: TRBV6-5; CDR3 protein: CASSSNLLAYQETQYF
clone size: -; CDR3 length: 17; V gene: TRBV5-1; CDR3 protein: CASSLGPPGQGEEKLFF
clone size: -; CDR3 length: 16; V gene: TRBV14; CDR3 protein: CASSTLPKVATDTQYF
clone size: -; CDR3 length: 14; V gene: TRBV19; CDR3 protein: CASSGGSNLETQYF
clone size: few; CDR3 length: 15; V gene: TRBV2; CDR3 protein: CASSEVGRHRIPLHF
clone size: -; CDR3 length: 17; V gene: TRBV7-3; CDR3 protein: CASSSDLTSGSRGGQFF